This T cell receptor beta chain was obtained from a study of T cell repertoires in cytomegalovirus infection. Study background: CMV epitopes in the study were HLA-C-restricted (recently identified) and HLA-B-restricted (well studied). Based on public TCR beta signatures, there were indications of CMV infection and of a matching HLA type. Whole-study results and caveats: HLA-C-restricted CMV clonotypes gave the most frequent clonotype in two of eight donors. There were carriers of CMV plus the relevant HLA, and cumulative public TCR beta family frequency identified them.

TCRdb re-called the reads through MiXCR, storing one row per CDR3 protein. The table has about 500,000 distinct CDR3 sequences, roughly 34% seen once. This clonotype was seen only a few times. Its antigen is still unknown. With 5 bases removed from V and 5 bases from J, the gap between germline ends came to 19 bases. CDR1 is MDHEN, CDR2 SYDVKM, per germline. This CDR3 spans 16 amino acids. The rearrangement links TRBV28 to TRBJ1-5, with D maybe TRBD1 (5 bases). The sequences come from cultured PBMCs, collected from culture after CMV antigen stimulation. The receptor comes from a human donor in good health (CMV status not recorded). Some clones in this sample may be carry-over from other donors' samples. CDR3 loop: CASSPIAARVDQPQHF. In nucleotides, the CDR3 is TGTGCCAGCAGTCCTATCGCGGCCAGGGTGGATCAGCCCCAGCATTTT.